Included here is one TCR beta chain sequence, with context. The record originates from a study of cytomegalovirus exposure and HLA in healthy donors. PCR primers comprised 60 Vbeta and 13 Jbeta primers. The assay was immunoSEQ multiplex PCR, and TCRdb's table has in-frame clones only and misses some. The sample carries 90,000 to 140,000 clones, more than 9.5% recorded once. This CDR3 is built from 14 residues. CDR1 is SQVTM, CDR2 ANQGSEA, per germline. V gave up 7 bases and J gave up 8 bases; unmatched junction bases: 14. The sequenced sample consisted of PBMCs. The receptor's source is a man aged 35 to 55 in good health and CMV-seropositive. The chain combines TRBV29-1 with TRBJ2-1; TRBD2 matches at 7 bases. The CDR3 reads CSGTGGTYGYEQFF. CDR3 bases: TGCAGCGGGACGGGAGGCACGTACGGTTATGAGCAGTTCTTC.